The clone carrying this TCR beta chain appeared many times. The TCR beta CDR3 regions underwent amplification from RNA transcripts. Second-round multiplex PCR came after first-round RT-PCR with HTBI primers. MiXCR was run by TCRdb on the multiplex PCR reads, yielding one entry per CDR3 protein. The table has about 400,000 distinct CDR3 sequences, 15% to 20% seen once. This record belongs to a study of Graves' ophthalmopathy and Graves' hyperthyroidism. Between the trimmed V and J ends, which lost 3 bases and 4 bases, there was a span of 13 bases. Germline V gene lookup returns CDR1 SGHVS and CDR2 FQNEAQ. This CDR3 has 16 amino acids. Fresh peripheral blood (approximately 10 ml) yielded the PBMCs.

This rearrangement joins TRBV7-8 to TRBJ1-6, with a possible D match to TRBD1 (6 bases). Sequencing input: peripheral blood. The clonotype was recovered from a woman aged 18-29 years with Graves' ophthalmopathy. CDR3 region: CASSFSTRGYNSPLHF. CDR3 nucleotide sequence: TGTGCCAGCAGCTTTTCTACCAGGGGATATAATTCACCCCTCCACTTT.